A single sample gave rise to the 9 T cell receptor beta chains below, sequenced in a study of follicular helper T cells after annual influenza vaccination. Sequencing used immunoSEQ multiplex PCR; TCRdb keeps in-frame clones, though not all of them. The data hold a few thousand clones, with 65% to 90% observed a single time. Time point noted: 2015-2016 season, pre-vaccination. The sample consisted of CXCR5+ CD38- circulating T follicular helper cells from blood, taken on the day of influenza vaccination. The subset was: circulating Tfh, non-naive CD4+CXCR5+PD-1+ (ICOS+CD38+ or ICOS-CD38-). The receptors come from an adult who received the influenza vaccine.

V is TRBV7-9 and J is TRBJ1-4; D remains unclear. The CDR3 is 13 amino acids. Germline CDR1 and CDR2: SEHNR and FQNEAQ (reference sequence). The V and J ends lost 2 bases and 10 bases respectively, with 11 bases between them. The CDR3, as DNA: TGTGCCAGCAGCTTAACTGGAGAGGGAAAACTGTTTTTT. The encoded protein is CASSLTGEGKLFF.

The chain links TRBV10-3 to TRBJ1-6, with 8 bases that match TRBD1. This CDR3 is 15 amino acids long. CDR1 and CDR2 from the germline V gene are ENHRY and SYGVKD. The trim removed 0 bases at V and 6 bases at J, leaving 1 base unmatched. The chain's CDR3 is CAISESGTGNSPLHF. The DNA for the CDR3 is TGTGCCATCAGTGAGTCGGGGACAGGTAATTCACCCCTCCACTTT.

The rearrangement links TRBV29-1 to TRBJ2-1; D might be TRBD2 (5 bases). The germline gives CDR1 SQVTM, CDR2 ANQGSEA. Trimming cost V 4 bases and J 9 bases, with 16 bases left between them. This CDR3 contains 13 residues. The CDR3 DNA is TGCAGCGTTGTTCTACTAGGAGGAGGTGAGCAGTTCTTC. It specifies CSVVLLGGGEQFF.

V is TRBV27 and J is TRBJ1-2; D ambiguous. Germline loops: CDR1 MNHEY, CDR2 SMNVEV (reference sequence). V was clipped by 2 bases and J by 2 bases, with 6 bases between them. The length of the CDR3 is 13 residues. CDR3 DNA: TGTGCCAGCAGTTTACGGCAGAACTATGGCTACACCTTC. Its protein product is CASSLRQNYGYTF.

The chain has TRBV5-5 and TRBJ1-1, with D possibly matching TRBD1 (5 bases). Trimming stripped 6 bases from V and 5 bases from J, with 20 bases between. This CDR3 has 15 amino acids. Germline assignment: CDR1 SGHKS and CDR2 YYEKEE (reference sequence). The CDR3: CASTYLWGGRTEAFF. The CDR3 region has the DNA TGTGCCAGCACTTATCTTTGGGGGGGTCGAACTGAAGCTTTCTTT.

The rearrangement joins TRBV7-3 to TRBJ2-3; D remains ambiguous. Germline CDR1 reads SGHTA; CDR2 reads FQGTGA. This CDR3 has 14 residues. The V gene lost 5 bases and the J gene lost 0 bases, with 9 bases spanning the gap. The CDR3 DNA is TGTGCCAGCAGCCTCCTCTCTAGCACAGATACGCAGTATTTT. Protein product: CASSLLSSTDTQYF.

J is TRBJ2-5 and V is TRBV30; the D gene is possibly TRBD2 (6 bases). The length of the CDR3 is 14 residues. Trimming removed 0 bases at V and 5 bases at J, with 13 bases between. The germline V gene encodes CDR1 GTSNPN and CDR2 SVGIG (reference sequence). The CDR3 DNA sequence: TGTGCCTGGAGTGTGAAGGGAGGCCTGGAGACCCAGTACTTC. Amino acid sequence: CAWSVKGGLETQYF. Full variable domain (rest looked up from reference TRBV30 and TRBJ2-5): SQTIHQWPATLVQPVGSPLSLECTVEGTSNPNLYWYRQAAGRGLQLLFYSVGIGQISSEVPQNLSASRPQDRQFILSSKKLLLSDSGFYLCAWSVKGGLETQYFGPGTRLLVL.

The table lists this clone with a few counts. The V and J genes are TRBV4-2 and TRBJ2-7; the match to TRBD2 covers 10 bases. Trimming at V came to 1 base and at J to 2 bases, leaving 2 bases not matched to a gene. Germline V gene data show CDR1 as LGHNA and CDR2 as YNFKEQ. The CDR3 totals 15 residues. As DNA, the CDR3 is TGTGCCAGCAGCCAAGTAAGCGGGGGGGCCTACGAGCAGTACTTC. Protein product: CASSQVSGGAYEQYF.

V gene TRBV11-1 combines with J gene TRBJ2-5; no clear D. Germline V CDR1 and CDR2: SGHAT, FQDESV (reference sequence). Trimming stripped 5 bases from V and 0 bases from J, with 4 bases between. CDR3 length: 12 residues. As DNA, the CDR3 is TGTGCCAGCAGCCAGAACCAAGAGACCCAGTACTTC. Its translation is CASSQNQETQYF.